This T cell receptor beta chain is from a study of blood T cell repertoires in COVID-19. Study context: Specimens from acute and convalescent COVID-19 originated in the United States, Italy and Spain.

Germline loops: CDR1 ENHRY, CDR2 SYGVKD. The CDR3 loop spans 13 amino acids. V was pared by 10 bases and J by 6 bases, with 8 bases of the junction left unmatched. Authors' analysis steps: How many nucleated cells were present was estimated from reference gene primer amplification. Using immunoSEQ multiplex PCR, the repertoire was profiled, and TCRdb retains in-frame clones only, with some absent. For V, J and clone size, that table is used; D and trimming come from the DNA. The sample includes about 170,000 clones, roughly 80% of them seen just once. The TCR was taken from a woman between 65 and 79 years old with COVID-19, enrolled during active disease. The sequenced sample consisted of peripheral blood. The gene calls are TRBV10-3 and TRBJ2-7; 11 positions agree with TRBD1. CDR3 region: CATTRDRGIEQYF. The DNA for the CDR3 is TGTGCCACAACCCGGGACAGGGGGATCGAGCAGTACTTC.